This is a list of T cell receptor beta chains from one sample in a study of T cell clonotyping in hematopoietic cell transplantation. TCRdb's table, derived via immunoSEQ multiplex PCR, lists solely in-frame clones and lacks some. This sample has about 5,900 clones; around 81% occur once, and the top ten carry 13% to 15%. The sequencing used peripheral blood mononuclear cells, collected before stem cell transplant. Receptors were obtained from a woman in her forties or fifties with acute myeloid leukemia. Some clones in this sample may be carry-over from other donors' samples. Both conserved end residues are part of each CDR3.

V	J	CDR3
TRBV7-9	TRBJ1-1	CASRGANTEAFF
TRBV19	TRBJ1-1	CASSRQGRNTEAFF
TRBV6-1	TRBJ2-6	CASSGLGGRGANVLTF
TRBV19	TRBJ1-5	CASNRDFNQPQHF
TRBV7-8	TRBJ2-5	CASNPTSGSQETQYF
TRBV25-1	TRBJ1-3	CASSEVGDSGNTIYF
TRBV2	TRBJ2-3	CASSLDNPTPTDTQYF
TRBV2	TRBJ2-1	CASSYTEEEQFF
TRBV18	TRBJ2-5	CASSLALREGETQYF
TRBV6-4	TRBJ2-3	CASSGATGGGKDTQYF
TRBV7-9	TRBJ2-5	CASRGQGETQYF
TRBV29-1	TRBJ1-3	CSILYRDTIYF
TRBV30	TRBJ2-7	CAWTSPQEGTEQYF
TRBV2	TRBJ2-3	CASSPFSGGATDTQYF
TRBV7-8	TRBJ2-3	CASSFGLAVQDTQYF
TRBV27	TRBJ2-7	CASSLQTGTTYEQYF
TRBV19	TRBJ1-1	CASSSYSDRANEAFF
TRBV7-7	TRBJ2-5	CASSRDREETQYF
TRBV6-9	TRBJ2-1	CASSSESWDNEQFF
TRBV4-3	TRBJ2-5	CASSQASGATQYF
TRBV7-7	TRBJ2-1	CASSAGHVSYNEQFF
TRBV6-4	TRBJ2-2	CASSVTSGVDTGELFF
TRBV7-2	TRBJ1-6	CASSDGTPNNSPLHF
TRBV30	TRBJ2-3	CAWSELAGAADTQYF
TRBV30	TRBJ1-1	CAWSVVEWTEAFF
TRBV6-1	TRBJ2-6	CASSAGLSGANVLTF
TRBV19	TRBJ2-2	CASGGPMNTGELFF
TRBV19	TRBJ1-1	CASTLLQGGFVTEAFF
TRBV11-1	TRBJ1-2	CASSQSPGYGYTF
TRBV28	TRBJ2-1	CASGLSGRPYNEQFF
TRBV5-1	TRBJ1-1	CASSLLSGTGHMNTEAFF
TRBV7-2	TRBJ2-2	CASRQSESTGELFF
TRBV25-1	TRBJ2-3	CASSVTGTDTQYF
TRBV7-9	TRBJ1-2	CASSFQGEDGYTF
TRBV27	TRBJ1-1	CASSPQGYAEAFF
TRBV4-1	TRBJ1-2	CASSQEQGSYGYTF
TRBV29-1	TRBJ1-4	CSVVYSLMGEKLFF
TRBV19	TRBJ2-1	CASSIVLGGNEQFF
TRBV10-3	TRBJ2-1	CAISGAPGLGNYNEQFF
TRBV16	TRBJ1-6	CASSQSTGQYNSPLHF
TRBV5-1	TRBJ2-5	CASSFSSPFPSGSGQTQYF